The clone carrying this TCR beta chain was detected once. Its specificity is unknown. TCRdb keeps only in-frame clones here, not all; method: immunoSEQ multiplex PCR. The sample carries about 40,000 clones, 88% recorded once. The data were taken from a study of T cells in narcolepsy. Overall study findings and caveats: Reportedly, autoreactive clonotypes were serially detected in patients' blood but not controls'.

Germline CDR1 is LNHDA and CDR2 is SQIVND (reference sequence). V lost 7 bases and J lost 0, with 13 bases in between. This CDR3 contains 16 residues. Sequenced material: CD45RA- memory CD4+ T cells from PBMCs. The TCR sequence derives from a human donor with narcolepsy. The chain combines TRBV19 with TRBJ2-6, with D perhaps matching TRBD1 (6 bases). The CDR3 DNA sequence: TGTGCCAGTACGCCAGGGGCCCCCTCTGGGGCCAACGTCCTGACTTTC. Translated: CASTPGAPSGANVLTF.